The next 5 T cell receptor beta chains were all read from a single sample in a study of CD8 T cells in ankylosing spondylitis. From the 5' RACE reads, TCRdb called clonotypes with MiXCR, one entry per CDR3 protein. The data hold around 130,000 distinct CDR3 sequences, with 7% observed a single time. Material: blood, either unsorted or a sorted T cell fraction (not recorded which). These receptor sequences come from a male donor with ankylosing spondylitis or in good health (not recorded which).

In this sample, this clonotype turned up many times. V gene TRBV20-1 combines with J gene TRBJ1-1; D is unresolved. CDR3 length equals 14 residues. Between the trimmed V and J ends, which lost 1 base and 5 bases, there was a span of 14 bases. The germline V gene encodes CDR1 DFQATT and CDR2 SNEGSKA (reference sequence). The CDR3 loop is CSARGSYRETEAFF. The DNA for the CDR3 is TGCAGTGCTAGAGGAAGTTACCGGGAAACTGAAGCTTTCTTT.

This clonotype was seen repeatedly, ten times or more. The genes are TRBV12-3 or TRBV12-4 and TRBJ2-5, with 12 bases that match TRBD2. Unmatched junction bases numbered 10, after V lost 4 bases and J lost 4 bases. This CDR3 has 17 residues. DNA of the CDR3: TGTGCCAGCAGTTCCGGACTAGCGGGAACGGAAGGAGAGACCCAGTACTTC. It encodes CASSSGLAGTEGETQYF.

This clonotype showed up many times. The chain recombines TRBV7-2 with TRBJ1-2; D uncertain. Trimming left V 1 base short and J 4 bases short, with 4 bases between. The CDR3 consists of 12 residues. Germline V gene data show CDR1 as SGHTA and CDR2 as FQGNSA. Here the CDR3 reads CASSLEGYGYTF. The DNA of the CDR3 is TGTGCCAGCAGCTTAGAGGGCTATGGCTACACCTTC.

In its sample, this clonotype was seen many times. The chain is built from TRBV28 and TRBJ2-7; 8 bases align to TRBD1. Germline V lookup: CDR1 MDHEN, CDR2 SYDVKM. The CDR3 runs to 15 residues. J was trimmed by 5 bases and V by 5 bases; bases with no gene match: 11. The CDR3 region has the DNA TGTGCCAGCAGTCTTAACCAGGGGGCTAAGGACGAGCAGTACTTC. This translates into CASSLNQGAKDEQYF. The whole variable domain, filled in from reference TRBV28 and TRBJ2-7, reads DVKVTQSSRYLVKRTGEKVFLECVQDMDHENMFWYRQDPGLGLRLIYFSYDVKMKEKGDIPEGYSVSREKKERFSLILESASTNQTSMYLCASSLNQGAKDEQYFGPGTRLTVT.

This clonotype was recorded at least ten times. The rearrangement uses TRBV7-2 and TRBJ1-2, with D unclear. Germline values: CDR1 SGHTA, CDR2 FQGNSA. V lost 5 bases, J lost 3 bases, and 10 bases lay in between. This CDR3 is 13 amino acids long. This CDR3 is CASSPARDYGYTF. As DNA, the CDR3 is TGTGCCAGCAGCCCGGCGAGAGACTATGGCTACACCTTC.